A selection of T cell receptor beta chains follows, all from one sample in a study of regulatory T cells in long-lasting Graves disease. TCRdb re-called the multiplex PCR reads through MiXCR, storing one row per CDR3 protein. The repertoire holds over 350,000 distinct CDR3 sequences, with less than 25% as singletons. The material was peripheral blood mononuclear cells (PBMCs), obtained when the disease was refractory, from a patient treated with antithyroid drugs. These receptor sequences come from a female donor with Graves disease. CDR3s include the opening cysteine and the closing phenylalanine or tryptophan. A D gene is named only where the DNA matches it firmly. Clone size appears in some rows only: once, few, many, or a class for an expanded clone.

cdr3_nt: TGTGCCAGCAGTGATCAGTACACAGGTGAAGCTTTCTTT
cdr3_aa: CASSDQYTGEAFF
j_call: TRBJ1-1
clone_size: once
d_call: NA
cdr3_length: 13
v_call: TRBV25-1

cdr3_nt: TGCAGTGCTAGAAAACTAATTAACACCGGGGAGCTGTTTTTT
cdr3_aa: CSARKLINTGELFF
j_call: TRBJ2-2
clone_size: few
d_call: NA
cdr3_length: 14
v_call: TRBV20-1

cdr3_nt: TGTGCCAGTAGTATTAGTTTATCGGCAGAGCAGTACTTC
cdr3_aa: CASSISLSAEQYF
j_call: TRBJ2-7
clone_size: NA
d_call: NA
cdr3_length: 13
v_call: TRBV19

cdr3_nt: TGTGCCAGCAGTTTGATTTTGACTAACTATGGCTACACCTTC
cdr3_aa: CASSLILTNYGYTF
j_call: TRBJ1-2
clone_size: many
d_call: NA
cdr3_length: 14
v_call: TRBV28

cdr3_nt: TGTGCCAGCAGCTTGGGGACCGGGAGAGAAGAGACCCAGTACTTC
cdr3_aa: CASSLGTGREETQYF
j_call: TRBJ2-5
clone_size: many
d_call: NA
cdr3_length: 15
v_call: TRBV7-2

cdr3_nt: TGTGCCAGCAGGGAGCCCGGGACATATGGCTACACCTTC
cdr3_aa: CASREPGTYGYTF
j_call: TRBJ1-2
clone_size: NA
d_call: NA
cdr3_length: 13
v_call: TRBV6-1

cdr3_nt: TGTGCCAGTAGTCTCCTGGGACAGTTCGATCAGCCCCAGCATTTT
cdr3_aa: CASSLLGQFDQPQHF
j_call: TRBJ1-5
clone_size: NA
d_call: TRBD1
cdr3_length: 15
v_call: TRBV19

cdr3_nt: TGTGCCATCAGTGAGTCGAACGGAAGATACAATGAGCAGTTCTTC
cdr3_aa: CAISESNGRYNEQFF
j_call: TRBJ2-1
clone_size: NA
d_call: NA
cdr3_length: 15
v_call: TRBV10-3

cdr3_nt: TGCGCCAGCAGCCAAGCAGGAACTGGGGAAAAACTGTTTTTT
cdr3_aa: CASSQAGTGEKLFF
j_call: TRBJ1-4
clone_size: NA
d_call: NA
cdr3_length: 14
v_call: TRBV4-3

cdr3_nt: TGTGCCAGCCTTTTACTAGCGGGAGGACCAAGCTCCTACAATGAGCAGTTCTTC
cdr3_aa: CASLLLAGGPSSYNEQFF
j_call: TRBJ2-1
clone_size: NA
d_call: TRBD2
cdr3_length: 18
v_call: TRBV11-2

cdr3_nt: TGTGCCAGCAGCTTAGGCGGCGGGGCAGGGGGAAATCGTCGGTTTATTTACGAGCAGTACTTC
cdr3_aa: CASSLGGGAGGNRRFIYEQYF
j_call: TRBJ2-7
clone_size: few
d_call: NA
cdr3_length: 21
v_call: TRBV7-6

cdr3_nt: TGCGCCAGCAGCTTGACAGGGCCCCCGTACGAGCAGTACTTC
cdr3_aa: CASSLTGPPYEQYF
j_call: TRBJ2-7
clone_size: NA
d_call: NA
cdr3_length: 14
v_call: TRBV5-1

cdr3_nt: TGCAGCGATTGGGAGACCCAGTACTTC
cdr3_aa: CSDWETQYF
j_call: TRBJ2-5
clone_size: few
d_call: NA
cdr3_length: 9
v_call: TRBV29-1

cdr3_nt: TGTGCCAGCAGTAGCAGGCAGGGGAATGATAGTGAAAAACTGTTTTTT
cdr3_aa: CASSSRQGNDSEKLFF
j_call: TRBJ1-4
clone_size: many
d_call: NA
cdr3_length: 16
v_call: TRBV2

cdr3_nt: TGCAGTGCCTATACTAGCGGGAGGTTCCTTTTCGGCAATGAGCAGTTCTTC
cdr3_aa: CSAYTSGRFLFGNEQFF
j_call: TRBJ2-1
clone_size: NA
d_call: TRBD2
cdr3_length: 17
v_call: TRBV20-1

cdr3_nt: TGTGCCAGCAGCCGTGGACTAGCGGGACTGACCGGGGAGCTGTTTTTT
cdr3_aa: CASSRGLAGLTGELFF
j_call: TRBJ2-2
clone_size: many
d_call: TRBD2
cdr3_length: 16
v_call: TRBV7-8

cdr3_nt: TGTGCCAGCAGTTTTCAGGGAATCGGAAACATTCAGTACTTC
cdr3_aa: CASSFQGIGNIQYF
j_call: TRBJ2-4
clone_size: many
d_call: NA
cdr3_length: 14
v_call: TRBV12-3/TRBV12-4

cdr3_nt: TGTGCCAGCAGTGTTACCGATGGGAGCAATCAGCCCCCGCATTTT
cdr3_aa: CASSVTDGSNQPPHF
j_call: TRBJ1-5
clone_size: few
d_call: NA
cdr3_length: 15
v_call: TRBV2

cdr3_nt: TGTGCCAGCAGTACCCCGGCTGCGGGCTACGAGCAGTACTTC
cdr3_aa: CASSTPAAGYEQYF
j_call: TRBJ2-7
clone_size: many
d_call: NA
cdr3_length: 14
v_call: TRBV28

cdr3_nt: TGTGCCAGCCACGGTAATGAGCAGTTCTTC
cdr3_aa: CASHGNEQFF
j_call: TRBJ2-1
clone_size: NA
d_call: NA
cdr3_length: 10
v_call: TRBV12-3/TRBV12-4

cdr3_nt: TGTGCCAGCAGGAAGGAGCTCAGCAATGAGCAGTTCTTC
cdr3_aa: CASRKELSNEQFF
j_call: TRBJ2-1
clone_size: NA
d_call: NA
cdr3_length: 13
v_call: TRBV12-3/TRBV12-4

cdr3_nt: TGTGCCAGCACTAAGACTGTATTGAACACTGAAGCTTTCTTT
cdr3_aa: CASTKTVLNTEAFF
j_call: TRBJ1-1
clone_size: NA
d_call: NA
cdr3_length: 14
v_call: TRBV6-2/TRBV6-3

cdr3_nt: TGTGCCTGTCACCTGGGACCGCTACGGGAGCAGTACTTC
cdr3_aa: CACHLGPLREQYF
j_call: TRBJ2-7
clone_size: many
d_call: NA
cdr3_length: 13
v_call: TRBV30

cdr3_nt: TGTGCCAGCAGTGGCGAAGACTGGACGGGGGGAAACACCATATATTTT
cdr3_aa: CASSGEDWTGGNTIYF
j_call: TRBJ1-3
clone_size: many
d_call: NA
cdr3_length: 16
v_call: TRBV2

cdr3_nt: TGTGCCAGCCGTTCCGCGGGGGCTGGCGTGGGAGTTGAAGCTTTCTTT
cdr3_aa: CASRSAGAGVGVEAFF
j_call: TRBJ1-1
clone_size: many
d_call: NA
cdr3_length: 16
v_call: TRBV2

cdr3_nt: TGTGCCAGCACCCCCGGGACTAGCATATATGGCGGGGAGCTGTTTTTT
cdr3_aa: CASTPGTSIYGGELFF
j_call: TRBJ2-2
clone_size: NA
d_call: TRBD2
cdr3_length: 16
v_call: TRBV2

cdr3_nt: TGCAGCGTTGAAGAGCAGAATGGAAACACCATATATTTT
cdr3_aa: CSVEEQNGNTIYF
j_call: TRBJ1-3
clone_size: NA
d_call: NA
cdr3_length: 13
v_call: TRBV29-1

cdr3_nt: TGCAGTGCTAAAATGACAGTTATTGGCTACACCTTC
cdr3_aa: CSAKMTVIGYTF
j_call: TRBJ1-2
clone_size: few
d_call: NA
cdr3_length: 12
v_call: TRBV20-1

cdr3_nt: TGCAGTGCACAGGCGCACACACAAGAGACCCAGTACTTC
cdr3_aa: CSAQAHTQETQYF
j_call: TRBJ2-5
clone_size: NA
d_call: NA
cdr3_length: 13
v_call: TRBV20-1

cdr3_nt: TGTGCCAGCAGTAGTGGGACAGCGGGGAATGAAAAACTGTTTTTT
cdr3_aa: CASSSGTAGNEKLFF
j_call: TRBJ1-4
clone_size: many
d_call: TRBD1
cdr3_length: 15
v_call: TRBV27

cdr3_nt: TGTGCCAGCAGCCGTACCTGGGGGAACACTGAAGCTTTCTTT
cdr3_aa: CASSRTWGNTEAFF
j_call: TRBJ1-1
clone_size: NA
d_call: NA
cdr3_length: 14
v_call: TRBV12-3/TRBV12-4

cdr3_nt: TGTGCCAGCAGCCCACCCGGGACAGGGTCTACCGGGGAGCTGTTTTTT
cdr3_aa: CASSPPGTGSTGELFF
j_call: TRBJ2-2
clone_size: few
d_call: TRBD1
cdr3_length: 16
v_call: TRBV3-1

cdr3_nt: TGTGCCAGCAGTTTATCGCCGGCCGGGAACGAGCAGTACTTC
cdr3_aa: CASSLSPAGNEQYF
j_call: TRBJ2-7
clone_size: once
d_call: NA
cdr3_length: 14
v_call: TRBV27

cdr3_nt: TGTGCCAGCAGCCCCGGTGGGGGAAGGGTAAACTATGGCTACACCTTC
cdr3_aa: CASSPGGGRVNYGYTF
j_call: TRBJ1-2
clone_size: many
d_call: NA
cdr3_length: 16
v_call: TRBV28

cdr3_nt: TGTGCCAGCACCATGGACGGATCGAGCTCCTACGAGCAGTACTTC
cdr3_aa: CASTMDGSSSYEQYF
j_call: TRBJ2-7
clone_size: many
d_call: NA
cdr3_length: 15
v_call: TRBV12-3/TRBV12-4

cdr3_nt: TGTGCCAGCAGCCCACCCGGGACAGGCAATGGCTACACCTTC
cdr3_aa: CASSPPGTGNGYTF
j_call: TRBJ1-2
clone_size: few
d_call: TRBD1
cdr3_length: 14
v_call: TRBV5-5

cdr3_nt: TGCAGCGTTCTCTTATTTAACACCGGGGAGCTGTTTTTT
cdr3_aa: CSVLLFNTGELFF
j_call: TRBJ2-2
clone_size: few
d_call: NA
cdr3_length: 13
v_call: TRBV29-1

cdr3_nt: TGTGCCTGGCGAGGGGGCGGAGGTGCAAACACTGAAGCTTTCTTT
cdr3_aa: CAWRGGGGANTEAFF
j_call: TRBJ1-1
clone_size: NA
d_call: TRBD1
cdr3_length: 15
v_call: TRBV30

cdr3_nt: TGTGCCAGCAGCTTGAAGGGGATGACTGAAGCTTTCTTT
cdr3_aa: CASSLKGMTEAFF
j_call: TRBJ1-1
clone_size: many
d_call: NA
cdr3_length: 13
v_call: TRBV7-2

cdr3_nt: TGCAGTGCTAGCCCCCATGGCGGCAGCTGGGTCTTC
cdr3_aa: CSASPHGGSWVF
j_call: TRBJ1-2
clone_size: many
d_call: NA
cdr3_length: 12
v_call: TRBV20-1

cdr3_nt: TGTGCCTGGAGCGGGGGACTCCATCTCGTAAGGGAGACCCGGTACTTC
cdr3_aa: CAWSGGLHLVRETRYF
j_call: TRBJ2-5
clone_size: NA
d_call: TRBD2
cdr3_length: 16
v_call: TRBV2

cdr3_nt: TGTGCCAGCAGAACCGGGACAGGGGTCCATTACTTC
cdr3_aa: CASRTGTGVHYF
j_call: TRBJ2-5
clone_size: many
d_call: TRBD1
cdr3_length: 12
v_call: TRBV6-1

cdr3_nt: TGTGCCTGGAGTGTAACCCCTACGAACACTGAAGCTTTCTTT
cdr3_aa: CAWSVTPTNTEAFF
j_call: TRBJ1-1
clone_size: NA
d_call: NA
cdr3_length: 14
v_call: TRBV30

cdr3_nt: TGTGCCAGCAGTTACTTGACAGGGGTGGGCAATCAGCCCCAGCATTTT
cdr3_aa: CASSYLTGVGNQPQHF
j_call: TRBJ1-5
clone_size: few
d_call: TRBD1
cdr3_length: 16
v_call: TRBV6-5

cdr3_nt: TGTGCCATCAGTGGGGGGACTAGCGGGGCCTACGAGCAGTACTTC
cdr3_aa: CAISGGTSGAYEQYF
j_call: TRBJ2-7
clone_size: many
d_call: TRBD2
cdr3_length: 15
v_call: TRBV10-3

cdr3_nt: TGCGCCAGCAGCCAAGCGAACGGGGGCCAGTACTTC
cdr3_aa: CASSQANGGQYF
j_call: TRBJ2-5
clone_size: NA
d_call: NA
cdr3_length: 12
v_call: TRBV4-1

cdr3_nt: TGTGCCAGCATTCGGGCGACCCAAGAGACCCAGTACTTC
cdr3_aa: CASIRATQETQYF
j_call: TRBJ2-5
clone_size: NA
d_call: NA
cdr3_length: 13
v_call: TRBV6-8

cdr3_nt: TGCGCCAGCAGCGAAGAAGGACACGCTTCCTACGAGCAGTACTTC
cdr3_aa: CASSEEGHASYEQYF
j_call: TRBJ2-7
clone_size: NA
d_call: NA
cdr3_length: 15
v_call: TRBV4-1

cdr3_nt: TGTGCCAGCACGGACATCTCCTATAATTCACCCCTCCACTTT
cdr3_aa: CASTDISYNSPLHF
j_call: TRBJ1-6
clone_size: few
d_call: NA
cdr3_length: 14
v_call: TRBV6-1

cdr3_nt: TGTGCCAGCAGCTTCCCAGGGGGCGCGAGTGGCTACACCTTC
cdr3_aa: CASSFPGGASGYTF
j_call: TRBJ1-2
clone_size: few
d_call: TRBD1
cdr3_length: 14
v_call: TRBV13

cdr3_nt: TGTGCCAGTAGTATCGCGGGACAGAGGGGATACGAGCAGTACTTC
cdr3_aa: CASSIAGQRGYEQYF
j_call: TRBJ2-7
clone_size: NA
d_call: NA
cdr3_length: 15
v_call: TRBV19

cdr3_nt: TGTGCCAGCAGCCAAGATGGACCGGGGGAGACCCAGTACTTC
cdr3_aa: CASSQDGPGETQYF
j_call: TRBJ2-5
clone_size: many
d_call: NA
cdr3_length: 14
v_call: TRBV3-1

cdr3_nt: TGTGCCAGCGGTTACAGGGAGACTTTAGCCAAAAACATTCAGTACTTC
cdr3_aa: CASGYRETLAKNIQYF
j_call: TRBJ2-4
clone_size: NA
d_call: NA
cdr3_length: 16
v_call: TRBV12-3/TRBV12-4